These T cell receptor beta chains were read from a single sample in a study of shared clonotypes between healthy human individuals. The table came from immunoSEQ multiplex PCR; TCRdb's copy has only in-frame clones and leaves some out. The repertoire includes about 2,200,000 clones, approximately 94% of them detected once, and roughly 1.8% sits in the top ten. Material: naive CD8+ T cells from PBMCs. These TCRs come from a man aged 18 to 29 in good health. Some clones in this sample may be carry-over from other donors' samples. Each CDR3 is given with its conserved first and last residue. Each record gives: clone size, D gene, J gene, V gene, CDR3 DNA, CDR3 protein. D genes are given only for firm matches. Expanded clones get a size class; other rows say once, few or many, or leave the size out.

clone_size: once; d_call: .; j_call: TRBJ2-2; v_call: TRBV9; cdr3_nt: TGTGCCAGCAGCGTAGGACTACGCACCGGGGAGCTGTTTTTT; cdr3_aa: CASSVGLRTGELFF
clone_size: .; d_call: .; j_call: TRBJ2-7; v_call: TRBV30; cdr3_nt: TGTGCCTGGAGTGTACGCCGGGGGTCTGTCGGGCAGTACTTC; cdr3_aa: CAWSVRRGSVGQYF
clone_size: .; d_call: .; j_call: TRBJ2-7; v_call: TRBV7-9; cdr3_nt: TGTGCCAGCAGCTTACAGGAGCCTTACTCCTACGAGCAGTACTTC; cdr3_aa: CASSLQEPYSYEQYF
clone_size: .; d_call: TRBD1; j_call: TRBJ1-1; v_call: TRBV18; cdr3_nt: TGTGCCAGCTCACCGGACAGGGGAAACACTGAAGCTTTCTTT; cdr3_aa: CASSPDRGNTEAFF
clone_size: .; d_call: .; j_call: TRBJ2-7; v_call: TRBV27; cdr3_nt: TGTGCCAGCAGTTTTGGGCAGCCCTACGAGCAGTACTTC; cdr3_aa: CASSFGQPYEQYF
clone_size: .; d_call: TRBD2; j_call: TRBJ2-7; v_call: TRBV6-5; cdr3_nt: TGTGCCAGCAGTTACTCCCCCGGGCGGGAGGGCCGGGAGCAGTACTTC; cdr3_aa: CASSYSPGREGREQYF
clone_size: .; d_call: .; j_call: TRBJ1-5; v_call: TRBV2; cdr3_nt: TGTGCCAGCAGAGACTCTCGGGACCCCAATCAGCCCCAGCATTTT; cdr3_aa: CASRDSRDPNQPQHF
clone_size: .; d_call: .; j_call: TRBJ1-1; v_call: TRBV5-1; cdr3_nt: TGCGCCAGCAGCTTGGAATGGGTTGGTTCGGGGCGCGGTACTGAAGCTTTCTTT; cdr3_aa: CASSLEWVGSGRGTEAFF
clone_size: .; d_call: .; j_call: TRBJ2-2; v_call: TRBV7-9; cdr3_nt: TGTGCCAGCAGCTTGCCCCCTTCGGGCCGCACCGGGGAGCTGTTTTTT; cdr3_aa: CASSLPPSGRTGELFF
clone_size: .; d_call: .; j_call: TRBJ1-3; v_call: TRBV4-1; cdr3_nt: TGCGCCAGCAGCCAAGATAAAGGGGGAAACACCATATATTTT; cdr3_aa: CASSQDKGGNTIYF
clone_size: .; d_call: TRBD1; j_call: TRBJ1-4; v_call: TRBV28; cdr3_nt: TGTGCCAGCAGTCCCCCCGGACAGGGGTTCGAAAAACTGTTTTTT; cdr3_aa: CASSPPGQGFEKLFF
clone_size: .; d_call: .; j_call: TRBJ2-3; v_call: TRBV9; cdr3_nt: TGTGCCAGCAGCACACCCCCCGGGGCTAGCTTCGCAGATACGCAGTATTTT; cdr3_aa: CASSTPPGASFADTQYF
clone_size: .; d_call: .; j_call: TRBJ2-5; v_call: TRBV11-2; cdr3_nt: TGTGCCAGCAGCCCGAGGGACTACCAAGAGACCCAGTACTTC; cdr3_aa: CASSPRDYQETQYF
clone_size: .; d_call: .; j_call: TRBJ2-7; v_call: TRBV29-1; cdr3_nt: TGCAGCGTTTCACAGGGATTTTCCTACGAGCAGTACTTC; cdr3_aa: CSVSQGFSYEQYF
clone_size: once; d_call: .; j_call: TRBJ1-6; v_call: TRBV25-1; cdr3_nt: TGTGCCAGCAGTGAAGGGGTTTCACCCCTCCACTTT; cdr3_aa: CASSEGVSPLHF
clone_size: .; d_call: .; j_call: TRBJ2-7; v_call: TRBV4-1; cdr3_nt: TGCGCCAGCAGCCAAGGGGGGTACGAGCAGTACTTC; cdr3_aa: CASSQGGYEQYF
clone_size: .; d_call: .; j_call: TRBJ1-5; v_call: TRBV5-6; cdr3_nt: TGTGCCAGCAGCAGAGACGGACCGAGCAATCAGCCCCAGCATTTT; cdr3_aa: CASSRDGPSNQPQHF
clone_size: .; d_call: .; j_call: TRBJ2-7; v_call: TRBV6-1; cdr3_nt: TGTGCCAGCAGTGAAGGATGGCGATTCAGCTACGAGCAGTACTTC; cdr3_aa: CASSEGWRFSYEQYF
clone_size: once; d_call: TRBD1; j_call: TRBJ1-1; v_call: TRBV27; cdr3_nt: TGTGCCAGCGGGACAGACCACACTGAAGCTTTCTTT; cdr3_aa: CASGTDHTEAFF
clone_size: .; d_call: .; j_call: TRBJ2-7; v_call: TRBV5-1; cdr3_nt: TGCGCCAGCCAAGGGGGCGGGAGGAACGAGCAGTACTTC; cdr3_aa: CASQGGGRNEQYF
clone_size: .; d_call: TRBD2; j_call: TRBJ2-1; v_call: TRBV11-2; cdr3_nt: TGTGCCAGCAGCTCCATTCGGGAGGACACGAACAATGAGCAGTTCTTC; cdr3_aa: CASSSIREDTNNEQFF
clone_size: .; d_call: .; j_call: TRBJ2-5; v_call: TRBV2; cdr3_nt: TGTGCCAGCAGAGGGGACATGGGGGAGACCCAGTACTTC; cdr3_aa: CASRGDMGETQYF
clone_size: .; d_call: TRBD2; j_call: TRBJ2-1; v_call: TRBV10-3; cdr3_nt: TGTGCCATCAGTGATCGGAGCGGGACCATATACAATGAGCAGTTCTTC; cdr3_aa: CAISDRSGTIYNEQFF
clone_size: .; d_call: TRBD1; j_call: TRBJ1-2; v_call: TRBV27; cdr3_nt: TGTGCCAGCAGGACGAACAGGGGCGACTATGGCTACACCTTC; cdr3_aa: CASRTNRGDYGYTF
clone_size: .; d_call: .; j_call: TRBJ2-3; v_call: TRBV14; cdr3_nt: TGTGCCAGCAGCCAATTCGGCGGCGCAGATACGCAGTATTTT; cdr3_aa: CASSQFGGADTQYF
clone_size: .; d_call: .; j_call: TRBJ2-2; v_call: TRBV2; cdr3_nt: TGTGCCAGCAGTGAAGCGCTTCGGACATGGAACACCGGGGAGCTGTTTTTT; cdr3_aa: CASSEALRTWNTGELFF
clone_size: .; d_call: TRBD1; j_call: TRBJ2-3; v_call: TRBV4-3; cdr3_nt: TGCGCCAGCAGCCCCGGGACAGCCGATACGCAGTATTTT; cdr3_aa: CASSPGTADTQYF
clone_size: few; d_call: .; j_call: TRBJ1-2; v_call: TRBV9; cdr3_nt: TGTGCCAGCAGCGTAGTATCAGGAATCGGCTACACCTTC; cdr3_aa: CASSVVSGIGYTF
clone_size: once; d_call: .; j_call: TRBJ2-7; v_call: TRBV4-3; cdr3_nt: TGCGCCAGCAGCCAAGGGGGGGCGGCAACCCGGGAGGAGCAGTACTTC; cdr3_aa: CASSQGGAATREEQYF